The 14 T cell receptor beta chains below come from one sample, sequenced in a study of T cell responses to AZD1222 COVID-19 vaccine. The protocol was immunoSEQ multiplex PCR, while the TCRdb copy is restricted to in-frame clones and leaves out a portion. The sample records tens of thousands of clones, about 88% being singletons. The specimen comprised peripheral blood, sampled on day 0 of AZD1222 vaccination. The receptors here all came from an adult in good health.

The V and J genes are TRBV5-1 and TRBJ2-7; 12 bases are a match to TRBD2. Germline CDR1 SGHRS, CDR2 YFSETQ. V dropped 4 bases and J dropped 2; count of bases not matched to a gene: 4. CDR3 length: 15 residues. The CDR3: CASSPGLAGPYEQYF. The DNA for the CDR3 is TGCGCCAGCAGCCCCGGACTAGCGGGGCCCTACGAGCAGTACTTC.

This clone was detected only a few times. The genes are TRBV4-2 and TRBJ2-5; 9 bases are a match to TRBD2. This CDR3 has 14 residues. CDR1 is LGHNA, CDR2 YNFKEQ, per germline. Unmatched junction bases numbered 5, after V lost 4 bases and J lost 5 bases. This CDR3 reads CASSPSSGVETQYF. The CDR3 DNA sequence: TGTGCCAGCAGCCCTTCTAGCGGGGTTGAGACCCAGTACTTC.

The V gene is TRBV3-1 (or the pseudogene TRBV3-2), the J gene TRBJ1-2, with TRBD1 matching over 9 bases. The V gene end was trimmed by 4 bases and the J gene end by 6 bases; junction bases not matched to a gene: 3. This CDR3 has 13 residues. Germline CDR1 is LGHDT and CDR2 is YNNKEL (reference sequence). CDR3 nucleotides: TGTGCCAGCAGCCCAGGGACAGGGAATGGCTACACCTTC. This gives the protein CASSPGTGNGYTF.

This chain links TRBV6-2 or TRBV6-3 with TRBJ2-1; D is unresolved. The V gene's germline CDR1 is MNHEY and CDR2 SVGEGT. CDR3 length: 13 residues. The ends were cut back, 7 bases at V and 1 base at J, with 8 bases in the middle. The CDR3 spells CASTPGSYNEQFF. CDR3 in DNA: TGTGCCAGCACCCCCGGGTCCTACAATGAGCAGTTCTTC.

In regard to this clone: Germline is not matched at one junction end, which may reflect a read error. This CDR3 reads CASTLRMNTEAFF. As DNA, the CDR3 is TGTGCCAGCACCTTACGGATGAACACTGAAGCTTTCTTT. This rearrangement joins TRBV11-2 to TRBJ1-1; the D is unclear. Per germline, CDR1 SGHAT and CDR2 FQNNGV. This CDR3 contains 13 residues.

The gene calls are TRBV7-9 and TRBJ2-7; 11 nucleotides agree with TRBD1. In germline, CDR1 is SEHNR, CDR2 FQNEAQ (reference sequence). The CDR3 is 15 amino acids. The junction had 7 bases not matched to a gene; V was cut back by 5 bases and J by 4 bases. The CDR3 bases are TGTGCCAGCAGCCGCACCGGGACAGGGGGTTACGAGCAGTACTTC. Translation: CASSRTGTGGYEQYF.

This clone appeared once. The chain has TRBV5-8 and TRBJ1-5; 8 nucleotides line up with TRBD1. This CDR3 is 13 amino acids long. The V gene end was trimmed by 4 bases and the J gene end by 5 bases; junction bases not matched to a gene: 2. The germline gives CDR1 SGHTS, CDR2 YDEGEE. CDR3 amino acids: CASSQTGDQPQHF. DNA for the CDR3: TGTGCCAGCAGCCAGACAGGGGATCAGCCCCAGCATTTT.

V usage is TRBV12-5 and J usage is TRBJ2-7; D gene ambiguous. Germline CDR1 and CDR2: LGHNT and FRNRAP. V was shortened by 6 bases and J by 3 bases, with 9 bases between the two germline ends. The CDR3 covers 12 residues. The CDR3, as DNA: TGTGCTAGTGGATACCAAGACTACGAGCAGTACTTC. This codes for CASGYQDYEQYF.

This clone was seen once. The chain employs TRBV11-3 and TRBJ1-6; D remains unclear. Germline V CDR1 and CDR2: SGHNT, YENEEA. The CDR3 is 12 amino acids. V was cut by 5 bases and J by 7 bases, with 6 bases left in between. This CDR3 reads CASSRGNSPLHF. The CDR3 DNA reads TGTGCCAGCAGCCGAGGCAATTCACCCCTCCACTTT.

The chain combines TRBV28 with TRBJ2-7; TRBD1 is a possible D gene (5 bases). The V gene's germline CDR1 is MDHEN and CDR2 SYDVKM. CDR3 length equals 13 residues. Trimming removed 3 bases at V and 3 bases at J, with 9 bases between. The CDR3 nucleotides read TGTGCCAGCAGTTTGACAAGGGGCTACGAGCAGTACTTC. Translated: CASSLTRGYEQYF.

V and J are TRBV20-1 and TRBJ2-7; tentatively, D is TRBD2 (6 bases). V lost 5 bases and J lost 3, with 8 bases in between. CDR1 is DFQATT and CDR2 is SNEGSKA in the germline V gene (reference sequence). This CDR3 is 11 amino acids long. As DNA, the CDR3 is TGCAGTGCTCCGGAGGGCTACGAGCAGTACTTC. Encoded protein: CSAPEGYEQYF.

The CDR3 region has the DNA TGTGCCAGCAGGGGGGGCAGCGACTACACAGATACGCAGTATTTT. This encodes CASRGGSDYTDTQYF. The chain uses TRBV2 and TRBJ2-3; tentatively, D is TRBD1 or TRBD2 (6 bases each). The CDR3 has 15 amino acids. The germline V gene encodes CDR1 SNHLY and CDR2 FYNNEI. V was clipped by 6 bases and J by 2 bases, with 15 bases between them.

The chain carries TRBV9 and TRBJ2-2; 9 nucleotides line up with TRBD2. Germline V lookup: CDR1 SGDLS, CDR2 YYNGEE. The CDR3 covers 14 residues. The junction had 1 base not matched to a gene; V was cut back by 0 bases and J by 7 bases. The CDR3 DNA reads as TGTGCCAGCAGCGTAGGACTAGCGGACGGGGAGCTGTTTTTT. Encoded protein: CASSVGLADGELFF.

The chain joins TRBV5-1 to TRBJ1-1; 8 nucleotides line up with TRBD1. From germline, CDR1 is SGHRS and CDR2 YFSETQ. This CDR3 has 15 residues. V was pared by 7 bases and J by 1 base, with 9 bases of the junction left unmatched. The CDR3 bases are TGCGCCAGCTTGAAGGACAGGGAAAGGAACACTGAAGCTTTCTTT. It codes for CASLKDRERNTEAFF.